The 19 T cell receptor beta chains below were found in one sample sequenced in a study of early T cells in non-severe SARS-CoV-2 infection. TCRdb re-derived calls from the 5' RACE reads in MiXCR, one entry per CDR3 protein. The sample holds tens of thousands of distinct CDR3 sequences, about 6% seen once. This sample comprised whole blood, obtained at baseline. The receptor source for this set is an adult who was a healthcare worker with PCR-confirmed SARS-CoV-2 infection or an uninfected control (not recorded which).

This clonotype has only a few counts. The chain couples TRBV5-6 to TRBJ2-3; the D gene is possibly TRBD2 (5 bases). Looked up from germline, CDR1 is SGHDT and CDR2 is YYEEEE. This CDR3 is 15 amino acids long. With 4 bases removed from V and 5 bases from J, the gap between germline ends came to 17 bases. CDR3 DNA: TGTGCCAGCAGCGCCCTCTCGGGAAGTGTAGATACGCAGTATTTT. The encoded protein is CASSALSGSVDTQYF.

This clonotype was detected ten times or more. This chain links TRBV6-4 with TRBJ2-1, with 8 bases fitting TRBD2. V lost 3 bases and J lost 6; bases outside the gene matches: 7. This CDR3 contains 15 residues. Germline CDR1 is MRHNA and CDR2 is SNTAGT. CDR3 DNA: TGTGCCAGCAGTGAGGGACTAGATCAGGGCAATGAGCAGTTCTTC. Amino acids: CASSEGLDQGNEQFF.

The CDR3 loop reads CASGSSPGRKETQYF. The CDR3 DNA sequence: TGTGCCAGCGGCTCCTCTCCGGGGAGAAAAGAGACCCAGTACTTC. The gene calls are TRBV7-9 and TRBJ2-5, with D possibly TRBD2 on 5 matching bases. Germline V CDR1 and CDR2: SEHNR, FQNEAQ (reference sequence). V was clipped by 8 bases and J by 3 bases, with 19 bases between them. This CDR3 comprises 15 residues.

Here the CDR3 DNA reads TGCAGCGTTGGCGGGAACTACAATAGGAGACGAGAGACCCAGTACTTC. This sequence encodes CSVGGNYNRRRETQYF. The chain uses TRBV29-1 and TRBJ2-5; D might be TRBD2 (6 bases). The V gene's germline CDR1 is SQVTM and CDR2 ANQGSEA. V was cut by 4 bases and J by 4 bases, with 22 bases left in between. CDR3 length equals 16 residues.

This clonotype was seen many times. This rearrangement joins TRBV3-1 to TRBJ1-1, with D unclear. This CDR3 spans 12 amino acids. Germline-derived CDR1 and CDR2 are LGHDT and YNNKEL (reference sequence). Trimming left V 1 base short and J 3 bases short, with 3 bases between. CDR3 region: CASSQVDTEAFF. The DNA of the CDR3 is TGTGCCAGCAGCCAAGTCGACACTGAAGCTTTCTTT.

This clonotype was observed many times. The rearrangement joins TRBV29-1 to TRBJ2-3; D is unclear. The CDR3 runs to 14 residues. V was pared by 3 bases and J by 4 bases, with 14 bases between. Germline lookup yields CDR1 SQVTM and CDR2 ANQGSEA. The CDR3 sequence is CSVDPKIGADTQYF. As DNA, the CDR3 is TGCAGCGTTGACCCCAAAATTGGGGCAGATACGCAGTATTTT.

The J gene is TRBJ2-3, the V gene TRBV2; D remains unclear. V shed 5 bases and J shed 2 bases, with 11 bases lying between them. This CDR3 has 14 amino acids. Germline V lookup: CDR1 SNHLY, CDR2 FYNNEI. CDR3 in DNA: TGTGCCAGCAGTTGGATCCAAGTCACAGATACGCAGTATTTT. Translated, it gives CASSWIQVTDTQYF.

This clonotype was counted only a few times. This rearrangement joins TRBV20-1 to TRBJ2-5; tentatively, D is TRBD2 (6 bases). Germline V gene lookup returns CDR1 DFQATT and CDR2 SNEGSKA (reference sequence). V lost 0 bases and J 3 bases, leaving 17 bases between the germline ends. The CDR3 loop spans 16 amino acids. CDR3 DNA sequence: TGCAGTGCTAGAGATCGGGTTGGGGCGGGGAAAGAGACCCAGTACTTC. This codes for CSARDRVGAGKETQYF.

This clonotype was counted only a few times. The V and J genes are TRBV7-9 and TRBJ1-2; D possibly corresponds to TRBD1 (5 bases). This CDR3 region has 15 residues. Germline assignment: CDR1 SEHNR and CDR2 FQNEAQ (reference sequence). The germline V and J ends were trimmed by 1 base and 6 bases, with 15 bases remaining between them. The CDR3 reads CASSLVVGTKDGYTF. The DNA for the CDR3 is TGTGCCAGCAGCTTAGTTGTCGGGACCAAGGATGGCTACACCTTC.

The genes are TRBV2 and TRBJ2-1; 8 nucleotides line up with TRBD2. The germline CDR1 and CDR2 sequences are SNHLY and FYNNEI. The CDR3 length is 13 residues. V shed 6 bases, J shed 8 bases, and the junction held 6 bases outside the gene matches. CDR3 in amino acids: CASRREGRDEQFF. The CDR3 DNA sequence: TGTGCCAGCAGACGGGAGGGCCGGGATGAGCAGTTCTTC.

This clonotype was seen at least ten times. V and J are TRBV7-6 and TRBJ2-7; weak D call: TRBD2 (6 bases). V lost 5 bases and J 2 bases, leaving 13 bases between the germline ends. CDR1 and CDR2 (germline): SGHVS, FNYEAQ. CDR3 length: 14 amino acids. Here the CDR3 reads CASSPLSGPYEQYF. The CDR3 DNA reads TGTGCCAGCAGCCCCTTAAGCGGGCCCTACGAGCAGTACTTC.

This clonotype was observed a handful of times. The chain employs TRBV6-5 and TRBJ1-6; TRBD1 aligns across 7 bases. This CDR3 region has 15 residues. The ends lost 5 bases at V and 10 bases at J; junction bases unmatched: 11. CDR1 and CDR2 from the germline V gene are MNHEY and SVGAGI. The CDR3 nucleotides are TGTGCCAGCAGTCCGGGGTGGGACAGTTCCTCACCCCTCCACTTT. Translating gives CASSPGWDSSSPLHF.

Many counts were recorded for this clonotype. The chain carries TRBV20-1 and TRBJ1-2; 11 nucleotides match TRBD1. Germline V gene sequence: CDR1 DFQATT, CDR2 SNEGSKA (reference sequence). This CDR3 spans 16 amino acids. V trimming: 7 bases; J trimming: 7 bases; junction bases outside the gene matches: 17. DNA of the CDR3: TGCAGTGACTCAGGAAGGACAGGGGGCGTCAACGGTGGCTACACCTTC. Amino acid sequence: CSDSGRTGGVNGGYTF.

The table lists this clonotype with many counts. Here the CDR3 DNA reads TGTGCCAGCAGCTTAAATCTAGCGGGAGCGGGCAATGAGCAGTTCTTC. It encodes CASSLNLAGAGNEQFF. The chain joins TRBV7-3 to TRBJ2-1, with 10 bases matching TRBD2. This CDR3 contains 16 residues. Germline V gene data show CDR1 as SGHTA and CDR2 as FQGTGA. V dropped 1 base and J dropped 6; count of bases not matched to a gene: 6. The entire variable domain, with the rest obtained from reference TRBV7-3 and TRBJ2-1, is as follows: GAGVSQTPSNKVTEKGKYVELRCDPISGHTALYWYRQSLGQGPEFLIYFQGTGAADDSGLPNDRFFAVRPEGSVSTLKIQRTERGDSAVYLCASSLNLAGAGNEQFFGPGTRLTVL.

The chain joins TRBV6-5 to TRBJ2-6; 8 bases are shared with TRBD1. V dropped 4 bases and J dropped 0; count of bases not matched to a gene: 5. The CDR3 runs 17 residues. The germline V gene has CDR1 MNHEY and CDR2 SVGAGI. This CDR3 is CASSSAGGLSGANVLTF. CDR3 nucleotide sequence: TGTGCCAGCAGTTCTGCAGGGGGCCTCTCTGGGGCCAACGTCCTGACTTTC.

This clonotype has ten or more counts. This rearrangement joins TRBV3-1 to TRBJ2-7; D remains ambiguous. This CDR3 contains 14 residues. The germline V gene encodes CDR1 LGHDT and CDR2 YNNKEL (reference sequence). Trimming cost V 4 bases and J 5 bases, with 15 bases left between them. CDR3 DNA: TGTGCCAGCAGCCCGCCGCAGGTGACCCACGAGCAGTACTTC. The encoded protein is CASSPPQVTHEQYF.

This clonotype was counted many times. The chain joins TRBV4-1 to TRBJ1-1; D is undetermined. The CDR3 is 15 residues long. Germline-derived CDR1 and CDR2 are MGHRA and YSYEKL. The germline V and J ends were trimmed by 3 bases and 0 bases, with 11 bases remaining between them. CDR3 coding DNA: TGCGCCAGCAGCCAGAGGACGGTAGTGAACACTGAAGCTTTCTTT. Its translation is CASSQRTVVNTEAFF.

This clonotype was counted at least ten times. This sequence joins TRBV10-3 and TRBJ1-5; 9 bases line up with TRBD1. Germline-derived CDR1 and CDR2 are ENHRY and SYGVKD. CDR3 length equals 13 residues. V was clipped by 10 bases and J by 5 bases; unmatched bases: 6. CDR3 sequence reads: CATAGQGYQPQHF. The DNA of the CDR3 is TGTGCCACCGCGGGACAGGGTTATCAGCCCCAGCATTTT.

This clonotype was detected many times. V is TRBV10-3 and J is TRBJ2-6; tentative D call: TRBD2 (6 bases). The CDR3 runs to 17 residues. Germline V CDR1 and CDR2: ENHRY, SYGVKD. V gave up 0 bases and J gave up 0 bases, with 9 bases separating them. The CDR3 DNA reads as TGTGCCATCAGTGAGTCAAGCGGGTACTCTGGGGCCAACGTCCTGACTTTC. Its translation: CAISESSGYSGANVLTF.